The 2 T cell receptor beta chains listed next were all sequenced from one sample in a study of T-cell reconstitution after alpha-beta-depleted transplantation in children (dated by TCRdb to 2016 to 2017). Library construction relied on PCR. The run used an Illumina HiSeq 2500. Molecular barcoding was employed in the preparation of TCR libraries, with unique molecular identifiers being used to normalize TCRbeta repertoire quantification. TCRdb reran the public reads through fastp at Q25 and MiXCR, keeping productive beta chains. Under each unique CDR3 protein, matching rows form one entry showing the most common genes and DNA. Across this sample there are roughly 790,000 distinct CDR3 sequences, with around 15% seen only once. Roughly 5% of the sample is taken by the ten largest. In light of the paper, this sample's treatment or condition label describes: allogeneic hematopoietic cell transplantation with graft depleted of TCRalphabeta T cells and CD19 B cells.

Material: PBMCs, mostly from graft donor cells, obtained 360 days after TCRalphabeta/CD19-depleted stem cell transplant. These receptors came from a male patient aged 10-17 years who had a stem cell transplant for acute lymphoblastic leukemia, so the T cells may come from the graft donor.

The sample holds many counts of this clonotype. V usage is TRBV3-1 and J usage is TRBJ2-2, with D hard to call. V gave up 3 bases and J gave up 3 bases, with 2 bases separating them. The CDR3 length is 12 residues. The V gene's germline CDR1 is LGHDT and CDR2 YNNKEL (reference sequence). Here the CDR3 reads CASSHDTGELFF. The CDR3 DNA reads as TGTGCCAGCAGCCACGACACCGGGGAGCTGTTTTTT. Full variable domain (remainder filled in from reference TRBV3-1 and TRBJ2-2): DTAVSQTPKYLVTQMGNDKSIKCEQNLGHDTMYWYKQDSKKFLKIMFSYNNKELIINETVPNRFSPKSPDKAHLNLHINSLELGDSAVYFCASSHDTGELFFGEGSRLTVL.

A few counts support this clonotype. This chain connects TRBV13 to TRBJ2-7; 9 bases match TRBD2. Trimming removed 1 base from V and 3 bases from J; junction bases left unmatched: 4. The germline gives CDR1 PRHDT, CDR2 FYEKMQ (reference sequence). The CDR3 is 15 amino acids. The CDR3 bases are TGTGCCAGCAGCTTAGCTAGCGGGATAAACTACGAGCAGTACTTC. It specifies CASSLASGINYEQYF.